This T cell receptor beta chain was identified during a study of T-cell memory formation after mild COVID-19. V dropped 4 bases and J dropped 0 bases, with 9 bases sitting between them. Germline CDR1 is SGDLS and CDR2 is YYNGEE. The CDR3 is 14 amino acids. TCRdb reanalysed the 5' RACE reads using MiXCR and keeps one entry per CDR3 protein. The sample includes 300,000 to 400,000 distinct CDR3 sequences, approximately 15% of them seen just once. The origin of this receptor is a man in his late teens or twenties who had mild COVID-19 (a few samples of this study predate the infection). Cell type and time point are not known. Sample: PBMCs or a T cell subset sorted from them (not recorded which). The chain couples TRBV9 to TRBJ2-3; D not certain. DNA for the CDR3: TGTGCCAGCAGCTCCGTTGCTAGCACAGATACGCAGTATTTT. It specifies CASSSVASTDTQYF.